This TCR beta chain was captured by sequencing in a study of cytomegalovirus exposure and HLA in healthy donors. Study-level background: A prior analysis found about 110 million unique TCR beta sequences from around 180 million T cells. Study-wide results and limits: In a later analysis, several top co-occurrence clusters appeared linked to parvovirus B19, influenza, CMV and Epstein-Barr virus. Sequences of the TCR beta chain were said to predict the HLA-A and HLA-B alleles of most subjects accurately. Later, TCR association rates were found to vary by HLA locus, highest for DRB1 and lowest for HLA-C.

The CDR3 has 18 amino acids. The germline gives CDR1 SGDLS, CDR2 YYNGEE. This clone was recorded only once. Its matching antigen is unknown. At one end, the junction sequence differs from germline, possibly due to a read error. This PCR relied on a set of 60 Vbeta primers and 13 Jbeta primers. Profiled with immunoSEQ multiplex PCR; TCRdb holds only in-frame clones, not every one. This sample yields approximately 100,000 clones, of which around 67% are seen a single time; under 2.5% belongs to the top ten. V is TRBV9 and J is TRBJ2-3, with 10 bases identical to TRBD1. The sequencing input was PBMCs. The sequence was obtained from a middle-aged man in good health and CMV-seronegative. In DNA form, the CDR3 reads TGTGCCAGCAGTGTAGACTCGTCGACAGGGGGCATCACAGATACGCAGTATTTT. As protein: CASSVDSSTGGITDTQYF.